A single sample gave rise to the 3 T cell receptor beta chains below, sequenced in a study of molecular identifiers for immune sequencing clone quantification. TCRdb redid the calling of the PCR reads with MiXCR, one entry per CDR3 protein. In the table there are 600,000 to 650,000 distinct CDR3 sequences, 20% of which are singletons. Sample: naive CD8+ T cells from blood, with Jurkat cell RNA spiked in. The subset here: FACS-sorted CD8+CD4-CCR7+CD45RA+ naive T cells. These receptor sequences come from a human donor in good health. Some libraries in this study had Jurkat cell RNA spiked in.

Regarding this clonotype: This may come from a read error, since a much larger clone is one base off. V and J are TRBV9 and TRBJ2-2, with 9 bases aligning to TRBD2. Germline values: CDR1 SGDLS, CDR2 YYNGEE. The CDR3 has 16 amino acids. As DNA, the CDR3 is TGTGCCAGCAGCGTAGCGGCTAGCGGGGACACCGGGGAGCTGTCTTTT. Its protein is CASSVAASGDTGELSF. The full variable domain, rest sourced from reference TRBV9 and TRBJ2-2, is DSGVTQTPKHLITATGQRVTLRCSPRSGDLSVYWYQQSLDQGLQFLIQYYNGEERAKGNILERFSAQQFPDLHSELNLSSLELGDSALYFCASSVAASGDTGELSFGEGSRLTVL.

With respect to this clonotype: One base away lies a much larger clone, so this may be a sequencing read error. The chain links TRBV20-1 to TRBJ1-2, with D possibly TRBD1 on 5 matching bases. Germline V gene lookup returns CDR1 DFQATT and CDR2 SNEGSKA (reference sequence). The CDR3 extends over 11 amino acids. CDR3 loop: CSAVWGYGHTF. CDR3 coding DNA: TGCAGTGCTGTCTGGGGCTATGGCCACACCTTC.

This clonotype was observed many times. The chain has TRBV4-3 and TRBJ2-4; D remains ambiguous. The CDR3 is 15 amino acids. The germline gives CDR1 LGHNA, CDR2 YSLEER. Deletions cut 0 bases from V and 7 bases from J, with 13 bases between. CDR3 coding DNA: TGCGCCAGCAGCCAAGATTCTCATAGTGTTAACATTCAGTACTTC. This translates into CASSQDSHSVNIQYF.